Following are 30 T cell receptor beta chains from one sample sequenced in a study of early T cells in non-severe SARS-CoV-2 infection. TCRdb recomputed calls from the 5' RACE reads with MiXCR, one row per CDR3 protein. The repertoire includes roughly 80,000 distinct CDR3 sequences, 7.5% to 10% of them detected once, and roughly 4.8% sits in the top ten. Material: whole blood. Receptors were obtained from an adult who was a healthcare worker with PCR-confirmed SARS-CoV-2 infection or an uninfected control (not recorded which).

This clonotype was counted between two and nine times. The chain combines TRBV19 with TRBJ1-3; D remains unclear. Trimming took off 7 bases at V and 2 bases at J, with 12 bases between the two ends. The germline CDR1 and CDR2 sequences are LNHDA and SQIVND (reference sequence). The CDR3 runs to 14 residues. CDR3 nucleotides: TGTGCCAGTACTGCGGAAGGACCTGGAAACACCATATATTTT. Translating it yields CASTAEGPGNTIYF. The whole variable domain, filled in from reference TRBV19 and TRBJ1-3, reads DGGITQSPKYLFRKEGQNVTLSCEQNLNHDAMYWYRQDPGQGLRLIYYSQIVNDFQKGDIAEGYSVSREKKESFPLTVTSAQKNPTAFYLCASTAEGPGNTIYFGEGSWLTVV.

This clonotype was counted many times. The CDR3: CASTLTVFPSGANVLTF. In DNA form, the CDR3 reads TGTGCCAGCACCCTAACCGTCTTTCCTTCTGGGGCCAACGTCCTGACTTTC. The chain has TRBV9 and TRBJ2-6; no definite D call. This CDR3 spans 17 amino acids. The V end lost 6 bases, the J end lost 1 base, and 17 bases lay between the germline ends. Germline V gene data show CDR1 as SGDLS and CDR2 as YYNGEE.

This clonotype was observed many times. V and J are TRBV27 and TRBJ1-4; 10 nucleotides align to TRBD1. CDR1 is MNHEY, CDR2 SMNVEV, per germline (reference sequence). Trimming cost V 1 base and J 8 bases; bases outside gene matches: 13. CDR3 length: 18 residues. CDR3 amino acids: CASSLFGTGAQFGEKLFF. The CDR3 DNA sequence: TGTGCCAGCAGTTTATTTGGGACAGGGGCTCAATTCGGCGAAAAACTGTTTTTT.

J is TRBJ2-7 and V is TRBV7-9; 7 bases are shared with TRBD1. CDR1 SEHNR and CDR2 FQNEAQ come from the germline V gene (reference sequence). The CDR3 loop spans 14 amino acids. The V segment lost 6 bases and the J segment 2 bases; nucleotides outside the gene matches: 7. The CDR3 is CASRERDSTYEQYF. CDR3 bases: TGTGCCAGCAGGGAGAGGGACAGCACCTACGAGCAGTACTTC.

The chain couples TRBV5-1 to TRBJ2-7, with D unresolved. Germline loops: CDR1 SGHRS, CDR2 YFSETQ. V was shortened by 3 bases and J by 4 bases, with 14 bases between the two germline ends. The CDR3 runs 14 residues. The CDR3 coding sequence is TGCGCCAGCAGCTCGTCCGGTGGGCCATACGAGCAGTACTTC. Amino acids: CASSSSGGPYEQYF.

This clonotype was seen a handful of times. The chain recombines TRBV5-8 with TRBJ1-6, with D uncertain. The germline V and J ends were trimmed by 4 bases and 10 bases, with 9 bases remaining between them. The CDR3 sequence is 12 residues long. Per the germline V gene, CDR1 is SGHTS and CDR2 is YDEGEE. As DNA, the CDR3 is TGTGCCAGCAGCGGCGCCGTATCACCCCTCCACTTT. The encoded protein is CASSGAVSPLHF.

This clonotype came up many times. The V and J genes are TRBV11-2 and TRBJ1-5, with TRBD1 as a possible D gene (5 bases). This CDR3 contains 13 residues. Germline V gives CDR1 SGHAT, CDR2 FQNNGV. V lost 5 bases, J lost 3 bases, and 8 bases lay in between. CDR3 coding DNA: TGTGCCAGCAGCGGGGGGTACAATCAGCCCCAGCATTTT. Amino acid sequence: CASSGGYNQPQHF.

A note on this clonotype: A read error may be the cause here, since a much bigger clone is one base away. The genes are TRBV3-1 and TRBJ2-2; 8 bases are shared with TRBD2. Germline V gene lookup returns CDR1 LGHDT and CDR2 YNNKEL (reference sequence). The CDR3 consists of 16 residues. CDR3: CASSQGPSGRAGELSF. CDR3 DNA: TGTGCCAGCAGCCAAGGCCCCAGCGGGAGAGCCGGGGAGCTGTCTTTT.

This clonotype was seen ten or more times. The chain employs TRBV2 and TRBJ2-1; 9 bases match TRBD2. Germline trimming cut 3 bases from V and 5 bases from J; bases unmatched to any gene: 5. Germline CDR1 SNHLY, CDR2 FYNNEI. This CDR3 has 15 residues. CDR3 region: CASSEIAGVNNEQFF. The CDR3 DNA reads TGTGCCAGCAGTGAGATAGCGGGAGTAAACAATGAGCAGTTCTTC.

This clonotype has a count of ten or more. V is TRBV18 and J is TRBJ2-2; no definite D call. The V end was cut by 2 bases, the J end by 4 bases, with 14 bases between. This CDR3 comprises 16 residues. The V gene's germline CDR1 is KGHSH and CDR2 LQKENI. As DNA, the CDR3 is TGTGCCAGCTCACCAGGGAAGGGAAGTGTCACCGGGGAGCTGTTTTTT. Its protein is CASSPGKGSVTGELFF.

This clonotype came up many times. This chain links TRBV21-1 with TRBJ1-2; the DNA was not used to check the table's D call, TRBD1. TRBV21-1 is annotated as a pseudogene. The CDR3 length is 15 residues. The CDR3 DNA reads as TGTGCCAGGACAGTATCCCCCCAGGGCGGCTATGGCTACACCTTC. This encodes CARTVSPQGGYGYTF.

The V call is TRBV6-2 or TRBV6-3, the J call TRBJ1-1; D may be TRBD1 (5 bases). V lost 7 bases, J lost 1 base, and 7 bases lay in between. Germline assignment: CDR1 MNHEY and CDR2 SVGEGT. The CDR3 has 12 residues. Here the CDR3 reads CASKGPNTEAFF. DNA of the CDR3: TGTGCCAGCAAGGGGCCGAACACTGAAGCTTTCTTT.

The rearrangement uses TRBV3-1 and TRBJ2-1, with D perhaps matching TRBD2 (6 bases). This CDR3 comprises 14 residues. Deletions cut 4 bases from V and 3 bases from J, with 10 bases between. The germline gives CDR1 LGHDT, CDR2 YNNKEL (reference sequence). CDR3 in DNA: TGTGCCAGCAGCCCCCAGGACTACTACAATGAGCAGTTCTTC. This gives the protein CASSPQDYYNEQFF.

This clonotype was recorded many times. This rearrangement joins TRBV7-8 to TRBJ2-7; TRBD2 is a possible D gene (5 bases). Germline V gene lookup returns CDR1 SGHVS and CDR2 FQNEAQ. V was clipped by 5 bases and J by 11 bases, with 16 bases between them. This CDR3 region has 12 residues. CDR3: CASSPGGGSKYF. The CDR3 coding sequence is TGTGCCAGCAGCCCGGGCGGAGGTTCGAAGTACTTC.

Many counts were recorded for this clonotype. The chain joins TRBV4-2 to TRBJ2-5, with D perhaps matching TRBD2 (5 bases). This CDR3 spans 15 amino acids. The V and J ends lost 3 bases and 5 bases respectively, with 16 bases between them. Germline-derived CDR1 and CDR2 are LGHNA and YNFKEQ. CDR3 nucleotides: TGTGCCAGCAGCCATGTCCGGGTCAGCGGTGAGACCCAGTACTTC. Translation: CASSHVRVSGETQYF.

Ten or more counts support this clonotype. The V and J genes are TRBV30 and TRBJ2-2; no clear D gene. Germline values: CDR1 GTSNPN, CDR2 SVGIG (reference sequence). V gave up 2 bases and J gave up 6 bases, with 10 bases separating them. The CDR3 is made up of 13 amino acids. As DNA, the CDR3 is TGTGCCTGGAGTTTAGTGTCCTCCGGGGAGCTGTTTTTT. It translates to CAWSLVSSGELFF.

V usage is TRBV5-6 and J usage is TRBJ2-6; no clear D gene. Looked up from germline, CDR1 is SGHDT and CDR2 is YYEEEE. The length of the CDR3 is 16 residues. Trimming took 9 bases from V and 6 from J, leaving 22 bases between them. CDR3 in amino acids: CATHLRIGSSANVLTF. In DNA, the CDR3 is TGTGCCACCCACCTGAGGATTGGCAGCTCGGCCAACGTCCTGACTTTC.

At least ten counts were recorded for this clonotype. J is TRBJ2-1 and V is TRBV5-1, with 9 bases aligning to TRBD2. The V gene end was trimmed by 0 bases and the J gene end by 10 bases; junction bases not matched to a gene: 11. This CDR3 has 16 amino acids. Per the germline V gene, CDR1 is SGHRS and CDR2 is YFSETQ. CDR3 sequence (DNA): TGCGCCAGCAGCTTGGAGGCTAGCGGGAAGAGGGGGGAGCAGTTCTTC. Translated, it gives CASSLEASGKRGEQFF.

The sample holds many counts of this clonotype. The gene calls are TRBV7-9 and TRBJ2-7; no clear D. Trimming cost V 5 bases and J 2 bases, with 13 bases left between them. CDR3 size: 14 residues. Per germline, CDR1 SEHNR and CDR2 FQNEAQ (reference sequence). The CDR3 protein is CASSPGSSPYEQYF. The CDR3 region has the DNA TGTGCCAGCAGCCCCGGGTCATCACCCTACGAGCAGTACTTC.

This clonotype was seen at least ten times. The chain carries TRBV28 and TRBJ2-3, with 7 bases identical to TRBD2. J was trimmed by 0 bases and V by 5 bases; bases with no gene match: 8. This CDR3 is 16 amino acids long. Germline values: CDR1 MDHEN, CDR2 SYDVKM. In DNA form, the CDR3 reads TGTGCCAGCAGTAAGGTAGCGGGCCTTAGCACAGATACGCAGTATTTT. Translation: CASSKVAGLSTDTQYF.

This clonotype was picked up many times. CDR3 sequence (DNA): TGTGCCAGCAGTTTAGGGGGGACAGGGGGACAGATTTGGCAGCCCCAGCATTTT. The encoded protein is CASSLGGTGGQIWQPQHF. The chain joins TRBV27 to TRBJ1-5, with 11 bases lining up with TRBD1. Germline V gene lookup returns CDR1 MNHEY and CDR2 SMNVEV (reference sequence). The CDR3 length is 18 residues. The ends lost 2 bases at V and 7 bases at J; junction bases unmatched: 13.

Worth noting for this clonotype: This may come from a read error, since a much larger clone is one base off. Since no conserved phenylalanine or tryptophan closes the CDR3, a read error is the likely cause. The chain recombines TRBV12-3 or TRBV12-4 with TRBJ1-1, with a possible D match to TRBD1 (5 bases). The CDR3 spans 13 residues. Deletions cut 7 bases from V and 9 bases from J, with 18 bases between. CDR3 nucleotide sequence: TGTGCCAGCACCCCCTGGGGGGGAGGAAAAGCTTTCTTA. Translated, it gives CASTPWGGGKAFL.

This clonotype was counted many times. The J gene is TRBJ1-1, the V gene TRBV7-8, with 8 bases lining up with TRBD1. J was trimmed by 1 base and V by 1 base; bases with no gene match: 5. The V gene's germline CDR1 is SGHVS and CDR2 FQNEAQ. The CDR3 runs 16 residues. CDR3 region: CASSLDRQGANTEAFF. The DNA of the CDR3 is TGTGCCAGCAGCTTAGATCGCCAGGGGGCGAACACTGAAGCTTTCTTT. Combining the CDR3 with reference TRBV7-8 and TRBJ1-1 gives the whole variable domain GAGVSQSPRYKVAKRGQDVALRCDPISGHVSLFWYQQALGQGPEFLTYFQNEAQLDKSGLPSDRFFAERPEGSVSTLKIQRTQQEDSAVYLCASSLDRQGANTEAFFGQGTRLTVV.

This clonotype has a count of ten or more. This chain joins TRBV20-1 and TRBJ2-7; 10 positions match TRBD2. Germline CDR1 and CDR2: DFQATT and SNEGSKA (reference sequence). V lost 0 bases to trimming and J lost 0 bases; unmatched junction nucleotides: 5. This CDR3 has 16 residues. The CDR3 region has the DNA TGCAGTGCTAGAGATTTACTAGCGGGACCCTCCTACGAGCAGTACTTC. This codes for CSARDLLAGPSYEQYF.

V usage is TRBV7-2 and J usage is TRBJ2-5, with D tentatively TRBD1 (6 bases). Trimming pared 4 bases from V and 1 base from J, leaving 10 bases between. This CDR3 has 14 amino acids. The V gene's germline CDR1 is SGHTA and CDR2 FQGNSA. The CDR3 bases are TGTGCCAGCAGCTACCACAGGGCCCAAGAGACCCAGTACTTC. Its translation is CASSYHRAQETQYF.

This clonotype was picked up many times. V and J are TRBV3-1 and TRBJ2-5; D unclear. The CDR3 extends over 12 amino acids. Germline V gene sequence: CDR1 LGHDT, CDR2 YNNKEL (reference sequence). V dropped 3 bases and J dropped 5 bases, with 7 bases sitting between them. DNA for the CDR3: TGTGCCAGCAGCCATTGGGCGGAGACCCAGTACTTC. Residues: CASSHWAETQYF.

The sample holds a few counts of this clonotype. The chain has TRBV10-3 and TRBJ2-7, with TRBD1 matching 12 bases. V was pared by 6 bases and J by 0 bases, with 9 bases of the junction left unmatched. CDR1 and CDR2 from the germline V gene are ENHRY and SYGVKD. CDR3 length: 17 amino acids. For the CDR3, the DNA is TGTGCCATCAGGCCGGGACAGGGGGCTCCTTTCTCCTACGAGCAGTACTTC. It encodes CAIRPGQGAPFSYEQYF.

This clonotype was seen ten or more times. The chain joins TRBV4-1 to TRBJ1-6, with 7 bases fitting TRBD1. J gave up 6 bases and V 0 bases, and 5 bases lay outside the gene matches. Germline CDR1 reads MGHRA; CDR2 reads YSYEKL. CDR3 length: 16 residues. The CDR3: CASSQDLGTANSPLHF. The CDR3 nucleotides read TGCGCCAGCAGCCAAGATCTAGGGACAGCTAATTCACCCCTCCACTTT.

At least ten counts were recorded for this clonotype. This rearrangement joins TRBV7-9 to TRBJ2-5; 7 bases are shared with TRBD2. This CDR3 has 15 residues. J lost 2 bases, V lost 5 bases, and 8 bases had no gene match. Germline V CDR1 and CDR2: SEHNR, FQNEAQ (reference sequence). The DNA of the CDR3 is TGTGCCAGCAGCCCACCGCTAGCGGAACAAGAGACCCAGTACTTC. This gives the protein CASSPPLAEQETQYF.

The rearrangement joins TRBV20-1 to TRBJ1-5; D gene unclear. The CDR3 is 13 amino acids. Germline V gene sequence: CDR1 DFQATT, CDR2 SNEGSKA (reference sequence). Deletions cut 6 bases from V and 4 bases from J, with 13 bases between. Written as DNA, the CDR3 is TGCAGTGCCCTACCAGTCATTAATCAGCCCCAGCATTTT. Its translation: CSALPVINQPQHF.